Shown below are 32 T cell receptor beta chains from a single sample sequenced in a study of T cells in Graves' hyperthyroidism and ophthalmopathy. Amplified TCR beta CDR3 regions came from RNA transcripts. The study used the HTBI primer set for a first-round RT-PCR of the TCR CDR3. TCRdb recomputed calls from the multiplex PCR reads with MiXCR, one row per CDR3 protein. The sample contains around 340,000 distinct CDR3 sequences, around 18% of which appear only once. Specimen: blood. Receptor source: a woman aged 35 to 49 with Graves' ophthalmopathy.

The V gene is TRBV6-5, the J gene TRBJ2-5, with D perhaps matching TRBD1 or TRBD2 (6 bases each). The ends were cut back, 4 bases at V and 3 bases at J, with 12 bases in the middle. Germline CDR1 MNHEY, CDR2 SVGAGI. The CDR3 loop spans 14 amino acids. The CDR3 DNA reads TGTGCCAGCAGTTGGGGGGCCGGGGAAGAGACCCAGTACTTC. Translated: CASSWGAGEETQYF.

This clonotype came up a few times. CDR3 in amino acids: CAWSVRHLQETQYF. The CDR3 DNA reads TGTGCCTGGAGTGTACGGCACCTTCAAGAGACCCAGTACTTC. The chain joins TRBV30 to TRBJ2-5; D gene ambiguous. CDR1 GTSNPN and CDR2 SVGIG come from the germline V gene (reference sequence). CDR3 length: 14 amino acids. Trimming shortened V by 0 bases and J by 2 bases, and 10 bases separated the two germline ends.

In this sample, this clonotype turned up many times. V and J are TRBV28 and TRBJ1-2; perhaps TRBD1 as D (5 bases). V lost 3 bases and J lost 10, with 12 bases in between. Germline V gene lookup returns CDR1 MDHEN and CDR2 SYDVKM. The CDR3 runs 12 residues. The CDR3 coding sequence is TGTGCCAGCAGTTTTGGGGGGTCGGACTACACCTTC. Residues: CASSFGGSDYTF.

This clonotype was picked up many times. The chain has TRBV12-5 and TRBJ1-1, with 9 bases identical to TRBD1. CDR1 LGHNT and CDR2 FRNRAP come from the germline V gene. The junction had 9 bases not matched to a gene; V was cut back by 0 bases and J by 10 bases. This CDR3 region has 15 residues. The CDR3 loop reads CASGLVLGQGVGAFF. In nucleotides, the CDR3 is TGTGCTAGTGGTTTGGTACTGGGACAGGGAGTAGGAGCTTTCTTT.

This sequence joins TRBV2 and TRBJ2-7; 11 positions agree with TRBD2. The ends lost 8 bases at V and 6 bases at J; junction bases unmatched: 3. The CDR3 runs 12 residues. Germline CDR1 and CDR2: SNHLY and FYNNEI. The CDR3 nucleotides are TGTGCCAGCCTAGCGGGAGGTAGCGAGCAGTACTTC. Encoded protein: CASLAGGSEQYF.

The chain links TRBV27 to TRBJ2-7; D is unclear. V was pared by 2 bases and J by 0 bases, with 11 bases between. Germline CDR1 and CDR2: MNHEY and SMNVEV (reference sequence). The CDR3 has 15 residues. The CDR3 sequence: CASSLSPAVSYEQYF. For the CDR3, the DNA is TGTGCCAGCAGTTTAAGCCCGGCCGTCTCCTACGAGCAGTACTTC.

This clonotype showed up many times. CDR3 region: CASSLTPLYGYTF. The CDR3 DNA sequence: TGTGCCAGCAGTTTAACTCCCCTCTATGGCTACACCTTC. The chain is built from TRBV28 and TRBJ1-2; D gene ambiguous. This CDR3 has 13 residues. Germline V gene sequence: CDR1 MDHEN, CDR2 SYDVKM. V was shortened by 2 bases and J by 4 bases, with 8 bases between the two germline ends.

The chain recombines TRBV9 with TRBJ2-5; no clear D. Trimming removed 0 bases at V and 0 bases at J, with 9 bases between. This CDR3 contains 15 residues. Germline V gives CDR1 SGDLS, CDR2 YYNGEE. The DNA for the CDR3 is TGTGCCAGCAGCGTAGCTCCCGGGTACCAAGAGACCCAGTACTTC. Its protein is CASSVAPGYQETQYF. Full variable domain (remainder filled in from reference TRBV9 and TRBJ2-5): DSGVTQTPKHLITATGQRVTLRCSPRSGDLSVYWYQQSLDQGLQFLIQYYNGEERAKGNILERFSAQQFPDLHSELNLSSLELGDSALYFCASSVAPGYQETQYFGPGTRLLVL.

This clonotype came up many times. The V and J genes are TRBV28 and TRBJ1-6; 9 bases fit TRBD1. Germline V gives CDR1 MDHEN, CDR2 SYDVKM. CDR3 length equals 14 residues. V shed 6 bases and J 9 bases; nucleotides not matched to a gene: 6. The CDR3 spells CASRDRGYASPLHF. The CDR3 DNA follows: TGTGCCAGCAGGGACAGGGGTTATGCTTCACCCCTCCACTTT.

The rearrangement links TRBV2 to TRBJ2-7; 10 nucleotides match TRBD2. CDR3 size: 15 residues. The germline gives CDR1 SNHLY, CDR2 FYNNEI. The ends lost 3 bases at V and 8 bases at J; junction bases unmatched: 10. CDR3 sequence (DNA): TGTGCCAGCAGTGACAGCGGGAGGGTAGGTGGGAAGCAGTACTTC. It encodes CASSDSGRVGGKQYF.

The CDR3 DNA reads TGTGCCAGCAGCCAAGATGAAGGGGTTGGAGCTTTCTTT. Translated: CASSQDEGVGAFF. The chain uses TRBV3-1 and TRBJ1-1; perhaps TRBD1 as D (5 bases). The germline V gene has CDR1 LGHDT and CDR2 YNNKEL (reference sequence). Deletions cut 0 bases from V and 10 bases from J, with 12 bases between. The CDR3 runs 13 residues.

This clonotype was counted ten times or more. This chain connects TRBV11-2 to TRBJ2-4; D perhaps matches TRBD1 (6 bases). The germline V gene has CDR1 SGHAT and CDR2 FQNNGV. V lost 8 bases, J lost 4 bases, and 24 bases lay in between. The CDR3 covers 17 residues. The CDR3 DNA sequence: TGTGCCAGCGCCTCAGTCAGGGGTCAGAGACCAAAAAACATTCAGTACTTC. Translating gives CASASVRGQRPKNIQYF.

This clonotype was picked up many times. The chain is built from TRBV12-3 or TRBV12-4 and TRBJ2-3; 9 bases line up with TRBD2. V was pared by 3 bases and J by 0 bases, with 1 base of the junction left unmatched. The CDR3 consists of 15 residues. The CDR3 coding sequence is TGTGCCAGCAGTTTGACTAGCGGAAGCACAGATACGCAGTATTTT. Its translation: CASSLTSGSTDTQYF.

Worth noting for this clonotype: The junction and the germline gene differ at one end; a read error may be behind it. The chain recombines TRBV7-8 with TRBJ2-7, with a possible D match to TRBD2 (6 bases). CDR3 size: 17 residues. CDR1 is SGHVS and CDR2 is FQNEAQ in the germline V gene. In DNA form, the CDR3 reads TGTTCCAGCAGCTTAGCGTTTGCTAGCGACAGCTCCTACGAGCAGTGCTTC. Translation gives CSSSLAFASDSSYEQCF.

This clonotype was counted at least ten times. The chain recombines TRBV28 with TRBJ2-3; TRBD2 matches at 7 bases. Per the germline V gene, CDR1 is MDHEN and CDR2 is SYDVKM. J lost 1 base, V lost 3 bases, and 1 base had no gene match. The CDR3 runs to 14 residues. CDR3 sequence (DNA): TGTGCCAGCAGTTTCCTAGCGGGCACAGATACGCAGTATTTT. Translation: CASSFLAGTDTQYF. Variable domain in full (rest from reference TRBV28 and TRBJ2-3): DVKVTQSSRYLVKRTGEKVFLECVQDMDHENMFWYRQDPGLGLRLIYFSYDVKMKEKGDIPEGYSVSREKKERFSLILESASTNQTSMYLCASSFLAGTDTQYFGPGTRLTVL.

This clonotype appeared many times. This rearrangement joins TRBV5-1 to TRBJ2-7; 7 bases are shared with TRBD1. CDR3 size: 15 residues. Germline-derived CDR1 and CDR2 are SGHRS and YFSETQ. With 4 bases clipped from V and 0 bases from J, the junction kept 7 bases outside the gene matches. The CDR3 DNA reads as TGCGCCAGCAGCCCCGGACAGGAGGTCTCCTACGAGCAGTACTTC. It is translated as CASSPGQEVSYEQYF.

This clonotype occurred many times. V is TRBV5-1 and J is TRBJ2-2; D uncertain. The V gene's germline CDR1 is SGHRS and CDR2 YFSETQ. Trimming removed 2 bases at V and 7 bases at J, with 6 bases between. The CDR3 is 12 amino acids. CDR3: CASSFGVGELFF. In nucleotides, the CDR3 is TGCGCCAGCAGCTTTGGGGTCGGGGAGCTGTTTTTT. The variable domain in full, with the rest retrieved from reference TRBV5-1 and TRBJ2-2, is KAGVTQTPRYLIKTRGQQVTLSCSPISGHRSVSWYQQTPGQGLQFLFEYFSETQRNKGNFPGRFSGRQFSNSRSEMNVSTLELGDSALYLCASSFGVGELFFGEGSRLTVL.

By proportion, this clonotype is medium-sized. The genes are TRBV6-1 and TRBJ2-5; D is possibly TRBD1 (6 bases). V was cut by 2 bases and J by 1 base, with 11 bases left in between. The CDR3 is 15 amino acids. Germline CDR1 is MNHNS and CDR2 is SASEGT. CDR3 residues: CASSEIAGVQETQYF. In DNA form, the CDR3 reads TGTGCCAGCAGTGAAATAGCAGGGGTCCAAGAGACCCAGTACTTC.

This chain uses TRBV28 with TRBJ2-7, with TRBD2 as a possible D gene (6 bases). The CDR3 length is 13 residues. Per the germline V gene, CDR1 is MDHEN and CDR2 is SYDVKM. Trimming stripped 7 bases from V and 6 bases from J, with 16 bases between. The DNA of the CDR3 is TGTGCCAGCACCCGGGGCAGGGACTCCGAGCAGTACTTC. Its translation is CASTRGRDSEQYF.

This clonotype was counted many times. The chain uses TRBV27 and TRBJ2-7, with D possibly TRBD1 on 6 matching bases. Germline V gene lookup returns CDR1 MNHEY and CDR2 SMNVEV (reference sequence). The CDR3 loop spans 14 amino acids. The germline V and J ends were trimmed by 4 bases and 1 base, with 11 bases remaining between them. CDR3 sequence: CASSYRAFSYEQYF. The CDR3, as DNA: TGTGCCAGCAGTTACAGGGCGTTTTCCTACGAGCAGTACTTC.

This clonotype has ten or more counts. J is TRBJ2-7 and V is TRBV7-9; TRBD1 or TRBD2 may be the D gene (5 bases each). The CDR3 spans 16 residues. Trimming left V 5 bases short and J 3 bases short, with 20 bases between. From germline, CDR1 is SEHNR and CDR2 FQNEAQ (reference sequence). CDR3 protein: CASSPLRWGAGYEQYF. CDR3 DNA: TGTGCCAGCAGCCCACTACGGTGGGGCGCGGGCTACGAGCAGTACTTC.

This clonotype showed up many times. The chain has TRBV3-1 and TRBJ2-5; TRBD1 aligns across 8 bases. CDR1 and CDR2 (germline): LGHDT, YNNKEL (reference sequence). This CDR3 has 17 amino acids. J gave up 5 bases and V 3 bases, and 14 bases lay outside the gene matches. The CDR3: CASSQYRGTRGGETQYF. CDR3 nucleotides: TGTGCCAGCAGCCAGTACAGGGGGACCCGAGGGGGGGAGACCCAGTACTTC.

In this sample, this clonotype turned up many times. The chain is built from TRBV6-5 and TRBJ1-1; D uncertain. This CDR3 has 11 residues. Looked up from germline, CDR1 is MNHEY and CDR2 is SVGAGI. Trimming took off 7 bases at V and 2 bases at J, with 5 bases between the two ends. The CDR3 DNA sequence: TGTGCCAGCATTAGAAACACTGAAGCTTTCTTT. Its translation: CASIRNTEAFF.

This clonotype was detected many times. The chain is built from TRBV29-1 and TRBJ2-4; possibly TRBD1 for D (6 bases). Germline lookup yields CDR1 SQVTM and CDR2 ANQGSEA. The CDR3 runs 14 residues. V gave up 4 bases and J gave up 6 bases, with 16 bases separating them. The CDR3 here is CSVVRGEGGNIQYF. DNA of the CDR3: TGCAGCGTTGTTAGGGGTGAAGGGGGAAACATTCAGTACTTC. Variable domain in full (rest from reference TRBV29-1 and TRBJ2-4): SAVISQKPSRDICQRGTSLTIQCQVDSQVTMMFWYRQQPGQSLTLIATANQGSEATYESGFVIDKFPISRPNLTFSTLTVSNMSPEDSSIYLCSVVRGEGGNIQYFGAGTRLSVL.

At least ten counts were recorded for this clonotype. J is TRBJ2-3 and V is TRBV6-2 or TRBV6-3; D call uncertain. Germline V CDR1 and CDR2: MNHEY, SVGEGT. V was clipped by 6 bases and J by 2 bases, with 6 bases between them. The CDR3 sequence is 12 residues long. The CDR3: CASSQNTDTQYF. In nucleotides, the CDR3 is TGTGCCAGCAGCCAAAACACAGATACGCAGTATTTT.

This clonotype was counted many times. The gene calls are TRBV30 and TRBJ2-7; no clear D. V was clipped by 1 base and J by 5 bases, with 6 bases between them. The CDR3 extends over 11 amino acids. Germline-derived CDR1 and CDR2 are GTSNPN and SVGIG (reference sequence). The CDR3 is CAWSEVHEQYF. The CDR3 DNA is TGTGCCTGGAGTGAGGTCCACGAGCAGTACTTC.

This clonotype was observed many times. The chain employs TRBV27 and TRBJ2-6, with a possible D match to TRBD1 (5 bases). The CDR3 length is 13 residues. The V end was cut by 7 bases, the J end by 1 base, with 5 bases between. Germline V gene lookup returns CDR1 MNHEY and CDR2 SMNVEV (reference sequence). This CDR3 reads CASTGSGANVLTF. CDR3 in DNA: TGTGCCAGCACAGGGTCTGGGGCCAACGTCCTGACTTTC. The full variable domain, its missing parts supplied by reference TRBV27 and TRBJ2-6, is EAQVTQNPRYLITVTGKKLTVTCSQNMNHEYMSWYRQDPGLGLRQIYYSMNVEVTDKGDVPEGYKVSRKEKRNFPLILESPSPNQTSLYFCASTGSGANVLTFGAGSRLTVL.

This clonotype was seen ten or more times. This chain connects TRBV4-2 to TRBJ1-5; 8 positions match TRBD1. The CDR3 is 16 residues long. V shed 1 base and J 5 bases; nucleotides not matched to a gene: 7. Germline V gene lookup returns CDR1 LGHNA and CDR2 YNFKEQ. This CDR3 is CASSQADRVGDQPQHF. In nucleotides, the CDR3 is TGTGCCAGCAGCCAAGCGGACAGGGTGGGGGATCAGCCCCAGCATTTT.

This clonotype occurred many times. The rearrangement links TRBV6-1 to TRBJ1-5, with a possible D match to TRBD1 (5 bases). The V gene's germline CDR1 is MNHNS and CDR2 SASEGT. CDR3 length: 16 amino acids. V was trimmed by 0 bases and J by 6 bases, leaving 15 bases between them. The CDR3 spells CASSEAVSRGRQPQHF. In nucleotides, the CDR3 is TGTGCCAGCAGTGAAGCGGTTTCGAGGGGCCGTCAGCCCCAGCATTTT.

The sample holds many counts of this clonotype. The chain couples TRBV20-1 to TRBJ2-5; possible D gene TRBD2, 5 bases. The CDR3 loop spans 14 amino acids. Germline CDR1 reads DFQATT; CDR2 reads SNEGSKA (reference sequence). CDR3 DNA sequence: TGCAGCCCGAAAGCGGAGCTGTACCAAGAGACCCAGTACTTC. This encodes CSPKAELYQETQYF.

This clonotype has more than one count but fewer than ten. The gene calls are TRBV5-1 and TRBJ2-1; 8 nucleotides agree with TRBD1. The CDR3 sequence is 16 residues long. Germline V CDR1 and CDR2: SGHRS, YFSETQ. The trim removed 3 bases at V and 9 bases at J, leaving 14 bases unmatched. Written as DNA, the CDR3 is TGCGCCAGCAGCTCGAACTCAGGGGGCTGGGGTAGTGAGCAGTTCTTC. Protein: CASSSNSGGWGSEQFF. The full variable domain, completed using reference TRBV5-1 and TRBJ2-1, is KAGVTQTPRYLIKTRGQQVTLSCSPISGHRSVSWYQQTPGQGLQFLFEYFSETQRNKGNFPGRFSGRQFSNSRSEMNVSTLELGDSALYLCASSSNSGGWGSEQFFGPGTRLTVL.

A few counts support this clonotype. This sequence joins TRBV6-2 or TRBV6-3 and TRBJ1-2; D remains unclear. V was pared by 2 bases and J by 5 bases, with 15 bases between. Germline V gene sequence: CDR1 MNHEY, CDR2 SVGEGT. The CDR3 loop spans 15 amino acids. Here the CDR3 reads CASSYRAETLYGYTF. DNA for the CDR3: TGTGCCAGCAGTTACAGGGCGGAGACCCTATATGGCTACACCTTC.